The clone carrying this T cell receptor beta chain was detected ten times or more. These data are taken from a study of T-cell memory formation after mild COVID-19. Via MiXCR, TCRdb re-called the 5' RACE reads, giving one row per CDR3 protein. Of approximately 300,000 distinct CDR3 sequences in the sample, about 16% were seen once. This CDR3 comprises 14 residues. The germline V gene encodes CDR1 MGHRA and CDR2 YSYEKL. The V and J ends lost 4 bases and 5 bases respectively, with 14 bases between them. The sample comprised PBMCs or a T cell subset sorted from them (not recorded which). The receptor's source is a man younger than 30 who had mild COVID-19 (a few samples of this study predate the infection). Cell type and time point are not known. The gene calls are TRBV4-1 and TRBJ2-5, with D unclear. The chain's CDR3 is CASSRVGEGETQYF. The CDR3 DNA reads TGCGCCAGCAGCCGCGTCGGTGAAGGGGAGACCCAGTACTTC.